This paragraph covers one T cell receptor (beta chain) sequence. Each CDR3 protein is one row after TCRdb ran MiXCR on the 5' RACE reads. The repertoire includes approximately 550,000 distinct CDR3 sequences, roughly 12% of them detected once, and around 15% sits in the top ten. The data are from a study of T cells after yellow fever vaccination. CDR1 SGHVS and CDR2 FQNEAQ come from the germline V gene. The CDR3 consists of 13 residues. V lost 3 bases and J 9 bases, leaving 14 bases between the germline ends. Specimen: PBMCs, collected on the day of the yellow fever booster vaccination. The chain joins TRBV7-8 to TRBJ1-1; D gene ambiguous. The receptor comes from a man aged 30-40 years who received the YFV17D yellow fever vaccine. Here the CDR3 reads CASSFYGDPKAFF. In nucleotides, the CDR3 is TGTGCCAGCAGCTTTTATGGAGACCCCAAAGCTTTCTTT.